Presented here are 2 T cell receptor beta chains from one specimen sequenced in a study of control samples from healthy donors and cancer patients. Only in-frame clones appear in the TCRdb table, and some are missing; sequencing was by immunoSEQ multiplex PCR. This sample lists fewer than 200,000 clones; its ten largest clones have roughly 2%. Sequences were obtained from blood. All receptors come from a woman in her 30s in good health.

The CDR3 DNA follows: TGTGCCAGCAGCGAAGGGATAGGAGTCTACGAGCAGTACTTC. The encoded protein is CASSEGIGVYEQYF. J is TRBJ2-7 and V is TRBV27; no clear D. V dropped 6 bases and J dropped 3 bases, with 15 bases sitting between them. CDR1 is MNHEY and CDR2 is SMNVEV in the germline V gene (reference sequence). The length of the CDR3 is 14 residues.

The chain uses TRBV7-9 and TRBJ1-1; D may be TRBD1 (6 bases). Per the germline V gene, CDR1 is SEHNR and CDR2 is FQNEAQ (reference sequence). Trimming left V 4 bases short and J 10 bases short, with 16 bases between. CDR3 length equals 13 residues. CDR3 region: CASSSQAEGGAFF. As DNA, the CDR3 is TGTGCCAGCAGCTCACAAGCAGAGGGGGGAGCTTTCTTT.